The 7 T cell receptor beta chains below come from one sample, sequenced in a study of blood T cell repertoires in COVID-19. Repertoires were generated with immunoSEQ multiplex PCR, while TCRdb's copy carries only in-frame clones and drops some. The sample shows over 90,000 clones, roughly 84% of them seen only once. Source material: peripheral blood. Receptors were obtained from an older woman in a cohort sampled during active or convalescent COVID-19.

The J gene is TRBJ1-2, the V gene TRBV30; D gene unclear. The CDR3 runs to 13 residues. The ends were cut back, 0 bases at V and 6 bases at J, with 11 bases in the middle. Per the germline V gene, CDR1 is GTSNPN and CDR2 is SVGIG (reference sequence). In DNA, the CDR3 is TGTGCCTGGAGTGTGAGCCCTTCTAATGGCTACACCTTC. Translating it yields CAWSVSPSNGYTF.

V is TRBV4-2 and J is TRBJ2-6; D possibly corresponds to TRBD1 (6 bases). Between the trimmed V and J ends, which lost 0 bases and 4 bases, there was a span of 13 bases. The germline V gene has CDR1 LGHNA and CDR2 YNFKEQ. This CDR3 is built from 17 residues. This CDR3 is CASSQEYRVLGANVLTF. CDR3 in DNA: TGTGCCAGCAGCCAAGAGTACAGGGTGTTAGGGGCCAACGTCCTGACTTTC.

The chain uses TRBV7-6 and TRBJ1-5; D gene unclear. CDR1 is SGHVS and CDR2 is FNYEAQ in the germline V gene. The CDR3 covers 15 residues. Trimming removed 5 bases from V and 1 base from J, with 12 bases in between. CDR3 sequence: CASSTGGQSNQPQHF. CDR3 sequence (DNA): TGTGCCAGCAGCACTGGAGGGCAGAGCAATCAGCCCCAGCATTTT.

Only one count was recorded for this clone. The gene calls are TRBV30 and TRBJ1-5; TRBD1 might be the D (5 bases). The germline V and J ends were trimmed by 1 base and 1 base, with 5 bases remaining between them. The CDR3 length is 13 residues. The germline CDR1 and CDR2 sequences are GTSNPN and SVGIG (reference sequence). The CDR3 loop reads CAWSEGSNQPQHF. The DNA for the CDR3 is TGTGCCTGGAGTGAGGGGAGCAATCAGCCCCAGCATTTT.

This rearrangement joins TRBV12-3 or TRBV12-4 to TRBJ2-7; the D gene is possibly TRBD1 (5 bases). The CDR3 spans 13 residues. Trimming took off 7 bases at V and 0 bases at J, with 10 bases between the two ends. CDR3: CASTNQGSYEQYF. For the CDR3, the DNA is TGTGCCAGCACCAATCAGGGCTCCTACGAGCAGTACTTC.

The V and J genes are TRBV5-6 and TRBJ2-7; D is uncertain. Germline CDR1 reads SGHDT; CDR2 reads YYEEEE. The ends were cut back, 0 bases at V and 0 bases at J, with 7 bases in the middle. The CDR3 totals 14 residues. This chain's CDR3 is CASSLVADSYEQYF. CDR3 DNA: TGTGCCAGCAGCTTGGTCGCGGACTCCTACGAGCAGTACTTC.

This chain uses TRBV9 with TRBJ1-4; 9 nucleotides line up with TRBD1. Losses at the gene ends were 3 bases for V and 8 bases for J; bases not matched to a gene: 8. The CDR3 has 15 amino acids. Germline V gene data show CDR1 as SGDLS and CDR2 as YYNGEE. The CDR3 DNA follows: TGTGCCAGCAGCGCGCACGGGACAGGGAAGGAAAAACTGTTTTTT. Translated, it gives CASSAHGTGKEKLFF.